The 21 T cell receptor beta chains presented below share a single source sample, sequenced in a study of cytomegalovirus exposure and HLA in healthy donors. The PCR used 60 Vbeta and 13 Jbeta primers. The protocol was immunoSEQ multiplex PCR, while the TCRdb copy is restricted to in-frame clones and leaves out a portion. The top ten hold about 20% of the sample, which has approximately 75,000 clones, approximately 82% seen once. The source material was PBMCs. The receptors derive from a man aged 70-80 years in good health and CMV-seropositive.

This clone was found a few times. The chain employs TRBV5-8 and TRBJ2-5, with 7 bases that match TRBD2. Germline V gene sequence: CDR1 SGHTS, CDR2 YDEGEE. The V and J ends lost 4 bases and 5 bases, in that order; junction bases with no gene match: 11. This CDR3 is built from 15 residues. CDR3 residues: CASSLLGRAGETQYF. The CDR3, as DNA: TGTGCCAGCAGCCTACTAGGGAGGGCCGGGGAGACCCAGTACTTC. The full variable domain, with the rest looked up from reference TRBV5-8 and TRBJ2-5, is EAGVTQSPTHLIKTRGQQATLRCSPISGHTSVYWYQQALGLGLQFLLWYDEGEERNRGNFPPRFSGRQFPNYSSELNVNALELEDSALYLCASSLLGRAGETQYFGPGTRLLVL.

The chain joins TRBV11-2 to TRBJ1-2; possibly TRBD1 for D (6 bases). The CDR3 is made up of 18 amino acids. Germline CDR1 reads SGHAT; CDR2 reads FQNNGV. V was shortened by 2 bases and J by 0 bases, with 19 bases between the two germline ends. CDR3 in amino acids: CASSLMVGTHQANYGYTF. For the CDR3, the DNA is TGTGCCAGCAGCTTAATGGTTGGGACACACCAGGCTAACTATGGCTACACCTTC.

The chain's CDR3 is CASRLSSGGSYNEQFF. DNA for the CDR3: TGTGCCAGCAGATTAAGCAGCGGCGGCTCCTACAATGAGCAGTTCTTC. The chain carries TRBV11-2 and TRBJ2-1; a possible D gene is TRBD2 (5 bases). The CDR3 sequence is 16 residues long. Germline V gene lookup returns CDR1 SGHAT and CDR2 FQNNGV. V was shortened by 6 bases and J by 0 bases, with 15 bases between the two germline ends.

DNA for the CDR3: TGTGCCAGCAGACATCGGGTCACAGATACGCAGTATTTT. Protein product: CASRHRVTDTQYF. The chain recombines TRBV6-5 with TRBJ2-3; D remains unclear. Germline lookup yields CDR1 MNHEY and CDR2 SVGAGI. This CDR3 spans 13 amino acids. V was clipped by 6 bases and J by 2 bases, with 9 bases between them.

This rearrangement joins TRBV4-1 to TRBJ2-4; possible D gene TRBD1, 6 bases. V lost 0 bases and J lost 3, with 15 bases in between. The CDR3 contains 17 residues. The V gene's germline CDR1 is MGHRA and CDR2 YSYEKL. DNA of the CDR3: TGCGCCAGCAGCCAAGACGTAGGGGGAGTCGGCAAAAACATTCAGTACTTC. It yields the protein CASSQDVGGVGKNIQYF.

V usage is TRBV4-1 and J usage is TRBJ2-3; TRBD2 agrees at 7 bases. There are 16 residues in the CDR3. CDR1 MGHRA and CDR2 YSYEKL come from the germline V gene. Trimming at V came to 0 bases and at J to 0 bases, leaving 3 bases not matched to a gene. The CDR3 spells CASSQDLGRSTDTQYF. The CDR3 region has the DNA TGCGCCAGCAGCCAAGATCTCGGGAGGAGCACAGATACGCAGTATTTT.

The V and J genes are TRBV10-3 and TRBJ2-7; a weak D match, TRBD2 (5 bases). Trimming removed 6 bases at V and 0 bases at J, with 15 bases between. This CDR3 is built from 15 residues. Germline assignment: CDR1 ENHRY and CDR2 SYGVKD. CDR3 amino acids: CAISPRGPLSYEQYF. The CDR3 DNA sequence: TGTGCCATCAGCCCCCGGGGTCCTCTCTCCTACGAGCAGTACTTC.

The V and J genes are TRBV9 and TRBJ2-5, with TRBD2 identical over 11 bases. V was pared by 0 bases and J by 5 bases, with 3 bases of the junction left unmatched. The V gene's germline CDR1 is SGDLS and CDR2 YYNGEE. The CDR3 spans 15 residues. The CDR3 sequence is CASSVALAGVETQYF. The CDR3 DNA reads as TGTGCCAGCAGCGTAGCACTAGCGGGAGTTGAGACCCAGTACTTC.

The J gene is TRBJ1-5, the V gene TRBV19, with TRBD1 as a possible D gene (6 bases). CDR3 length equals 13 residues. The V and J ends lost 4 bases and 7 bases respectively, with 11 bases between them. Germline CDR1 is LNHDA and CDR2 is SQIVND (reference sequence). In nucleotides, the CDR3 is TGTGCCAGTAGTAACAGGGACGGCCAGCCCCAGCATTTT. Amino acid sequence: CASSNRDGQPQHF.

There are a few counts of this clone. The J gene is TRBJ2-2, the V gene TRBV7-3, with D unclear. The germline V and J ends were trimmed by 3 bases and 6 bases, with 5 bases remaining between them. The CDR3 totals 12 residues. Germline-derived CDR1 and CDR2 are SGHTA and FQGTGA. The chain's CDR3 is CASSFSPGELFF. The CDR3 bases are TGTGCCAGCAGCTTCTCCCCCGGGGAGCTGTTTTTT.

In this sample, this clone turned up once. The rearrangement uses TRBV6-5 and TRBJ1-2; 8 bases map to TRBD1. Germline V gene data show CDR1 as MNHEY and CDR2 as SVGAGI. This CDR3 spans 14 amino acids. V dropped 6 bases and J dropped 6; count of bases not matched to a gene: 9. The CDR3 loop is CASRIGQGTHGYTF. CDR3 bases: TGTGCCAGCAGAATTGGACAGGGAACTCATGGCTACACCTTC.

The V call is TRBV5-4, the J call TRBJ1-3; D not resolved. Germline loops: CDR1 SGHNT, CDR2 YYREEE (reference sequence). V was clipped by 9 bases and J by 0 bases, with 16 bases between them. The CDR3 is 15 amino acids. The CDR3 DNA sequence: TGTGCCAACAGTGCTGGGAGCTACTCTGGAAACACCATATATTTT. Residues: CANSAGSYSGNTIYF.

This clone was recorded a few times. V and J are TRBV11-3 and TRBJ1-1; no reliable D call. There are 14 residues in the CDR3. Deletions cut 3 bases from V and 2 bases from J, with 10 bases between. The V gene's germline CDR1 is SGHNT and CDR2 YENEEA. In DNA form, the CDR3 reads TGTGCCAGCAGCTTTGCGGGAAAAAACACTGAAGCTTTCTTT. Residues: CASSFAGKNTEAFF. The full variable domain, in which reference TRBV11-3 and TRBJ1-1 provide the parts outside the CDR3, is EAGVVQSPRYKIIEKKQPVAFWCNPISGHNTLYWYLQNLGQGPELLIRYENEEAVDDSQLPKDRFSAERLKGVDSTLKIQPAELGDSAVYLCASSFAGKNTEAFFGQGTRLTVV.

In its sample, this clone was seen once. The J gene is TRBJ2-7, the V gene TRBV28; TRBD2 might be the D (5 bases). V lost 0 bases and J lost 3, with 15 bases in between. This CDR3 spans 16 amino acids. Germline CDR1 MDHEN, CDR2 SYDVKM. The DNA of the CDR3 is TGTGCCAGCAGTTTATGGGCGGGTGGTGAATACTACGAGCAGTACTTC. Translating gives CASSLWAGGEYYEQYF.

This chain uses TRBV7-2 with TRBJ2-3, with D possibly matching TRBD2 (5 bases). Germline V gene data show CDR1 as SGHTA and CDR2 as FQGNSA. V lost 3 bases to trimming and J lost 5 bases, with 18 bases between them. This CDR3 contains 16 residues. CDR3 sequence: CASSFLRLAGGDTQYF. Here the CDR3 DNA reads TGTGCCAGCAGCTTCCTGAGGCTAGCTGGTGGAGATACGCAGTATTTT.

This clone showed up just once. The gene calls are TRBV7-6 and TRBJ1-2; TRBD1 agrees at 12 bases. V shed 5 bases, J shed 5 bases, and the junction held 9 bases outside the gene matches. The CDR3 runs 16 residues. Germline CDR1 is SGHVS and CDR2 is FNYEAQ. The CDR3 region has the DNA TGTGCCAGCAGCCCACCGGGACAGGGGGCGATTTATGGCTACACCTTC. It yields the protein CASSPPGQGAIYGYTF.

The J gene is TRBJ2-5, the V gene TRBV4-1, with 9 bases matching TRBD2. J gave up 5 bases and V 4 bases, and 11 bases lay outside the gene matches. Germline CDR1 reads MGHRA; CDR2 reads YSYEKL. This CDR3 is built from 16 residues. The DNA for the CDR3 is TGCGCCAGCAGCCCTCGACTAGCGGTCCGCGGGGAGACCCAGTACTTC. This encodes CASSPRLAVRGETQYF.

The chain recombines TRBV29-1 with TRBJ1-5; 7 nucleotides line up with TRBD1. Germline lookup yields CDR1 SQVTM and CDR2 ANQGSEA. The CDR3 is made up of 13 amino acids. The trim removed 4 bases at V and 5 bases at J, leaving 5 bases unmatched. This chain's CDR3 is CSVATGFDQPQHF. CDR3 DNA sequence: TGCAGCGTTGCGACAGGGTTCGATCAGCCCCAGCATTTT.

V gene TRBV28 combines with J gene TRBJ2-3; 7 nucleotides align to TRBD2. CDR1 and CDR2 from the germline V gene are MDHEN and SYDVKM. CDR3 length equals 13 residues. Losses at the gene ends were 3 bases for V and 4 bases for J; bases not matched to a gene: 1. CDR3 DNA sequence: TGTGCCAGCAGTTTGGGAGGGCCAGATACGCAGTATTTT. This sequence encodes CASSLGGPDTQYF.

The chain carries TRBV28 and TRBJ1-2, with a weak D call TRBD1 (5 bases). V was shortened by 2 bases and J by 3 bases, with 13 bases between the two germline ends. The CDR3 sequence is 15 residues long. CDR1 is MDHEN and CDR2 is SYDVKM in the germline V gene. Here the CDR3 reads CASSLGGRVDYGYTF. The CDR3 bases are TGTGCCAGCAGTTTAGGGGGGAGAGTCGACTATGGCTACACCTTC.

CDR3: CASRPQGAGGANVLTF. The CDR3 bases are TGTGCCAGCAGGCCACAGGGCGCGGGTGGGGCCAACGTCCTGACTTTC. The V call is TRBV28, the J call TRBJ2-6; weak D call: TRBD1 (6 bases). Germline-derived CDR1 and CDR2 are MDHEN and SYDVKM. Trimming cost V 6 bases and J 3 bases, with 15 bases left between them. The CDR3 totals 16 residues.